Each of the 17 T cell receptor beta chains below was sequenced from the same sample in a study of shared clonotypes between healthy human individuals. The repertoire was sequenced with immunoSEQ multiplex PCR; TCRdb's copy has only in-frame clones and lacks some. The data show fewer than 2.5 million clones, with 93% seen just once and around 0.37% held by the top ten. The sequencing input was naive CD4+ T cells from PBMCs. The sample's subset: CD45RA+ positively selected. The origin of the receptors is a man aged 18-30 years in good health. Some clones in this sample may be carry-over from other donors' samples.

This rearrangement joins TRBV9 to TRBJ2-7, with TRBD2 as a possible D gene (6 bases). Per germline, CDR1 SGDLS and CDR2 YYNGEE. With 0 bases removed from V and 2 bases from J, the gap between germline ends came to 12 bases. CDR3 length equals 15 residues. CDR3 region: CASSVGPSEAYEQYF. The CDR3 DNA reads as TGTGCCAGCAGCGTAGGTCCTAGCGAGGCCTACGAGCAGTACTTC.

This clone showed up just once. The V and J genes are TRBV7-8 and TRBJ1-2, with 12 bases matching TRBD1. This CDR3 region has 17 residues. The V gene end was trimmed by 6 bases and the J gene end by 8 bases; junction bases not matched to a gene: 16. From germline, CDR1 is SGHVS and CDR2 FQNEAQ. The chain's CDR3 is CASRAMGQGAPLEGYTF. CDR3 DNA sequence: TGTGCCAGCAGGGCCATGGGACAGGGGGCGCCCTTGGAGGGCTACACCTTC. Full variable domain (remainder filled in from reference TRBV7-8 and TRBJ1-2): GAGVSQSPRYKVAKRGQDVALRCDPISGHVSLFWYQQALGQGPEFLTYFQNEAQLDKSGLPSDRFFAERPEGSVSTLKIQRTQQEDSAVYLCASRAMGQGAPLEGYTFGSGTRLTVV.

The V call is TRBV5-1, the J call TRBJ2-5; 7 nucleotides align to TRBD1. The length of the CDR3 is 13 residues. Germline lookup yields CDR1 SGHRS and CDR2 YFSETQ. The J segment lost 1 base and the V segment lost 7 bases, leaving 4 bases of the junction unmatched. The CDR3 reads CASGWDSQETQYF. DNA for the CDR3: TGCGCCAGCGGTTGGGACAGCCAAGAGACCCAGTACTTC.

CDR3 sequence (DNA): TGTGCCACCAGCAGTGGGCAGCCCTATGGCTACACCTTC. The encoded protein is CATSSGQPYGYTF. The gene calls are TRBV15 and TRBJ1-2; D remains unclear. Germline V CDR1 and CDR2: LNHNV, YYDKDF (reference sequence). Trimming pared 3 bases from V and 4 bases from J, leaving 9 bases between. The CDR3 has 13 amino acids.

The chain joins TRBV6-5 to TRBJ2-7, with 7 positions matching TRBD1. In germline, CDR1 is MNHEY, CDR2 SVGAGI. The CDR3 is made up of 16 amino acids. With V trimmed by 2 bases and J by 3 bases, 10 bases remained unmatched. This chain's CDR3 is CASSYAWRQGVYEQYF. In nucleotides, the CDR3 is TGTGCCAGCAGTTACGCGTGGCGACAGGGCGTCTACGAGCAGTACTTC.

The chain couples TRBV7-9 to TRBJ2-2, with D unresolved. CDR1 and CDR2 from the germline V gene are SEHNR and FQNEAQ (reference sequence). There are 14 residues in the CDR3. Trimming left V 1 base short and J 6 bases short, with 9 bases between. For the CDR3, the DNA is TGTGCCAGCAGCTTAGACAATTTCGCCGGGGAGCTGTTTTTT. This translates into CASSLDNFAGELFF.

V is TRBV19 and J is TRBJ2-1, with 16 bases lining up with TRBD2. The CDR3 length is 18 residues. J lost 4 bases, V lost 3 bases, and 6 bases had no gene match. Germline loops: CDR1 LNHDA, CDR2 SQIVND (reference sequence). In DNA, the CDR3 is TGTGCCAGTAGTATTCGGGGACTAGCGGGAGGGCCGTACAATGAGCAGTTCTTC. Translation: CASSIRGLAGGPYNEQFF.

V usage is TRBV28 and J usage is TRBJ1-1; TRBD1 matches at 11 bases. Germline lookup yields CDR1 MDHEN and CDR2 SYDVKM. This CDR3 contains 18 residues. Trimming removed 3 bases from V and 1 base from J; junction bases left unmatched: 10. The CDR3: CASSFRWGQGEKNTEAFF. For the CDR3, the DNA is TGTGCCAGCAGTTTTAGGTGGGGACAGGGGGAGAAGAACACTGAAGCTTTCTTT.

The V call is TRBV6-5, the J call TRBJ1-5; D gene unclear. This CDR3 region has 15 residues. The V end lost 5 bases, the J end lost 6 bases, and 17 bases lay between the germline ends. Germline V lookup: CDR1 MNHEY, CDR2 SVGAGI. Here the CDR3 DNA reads TGTGCCAGCAGTCAGACCGGCGGAGTAGGTCAGCCCCAGCATTTT. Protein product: CASSQTGGVGQPQHF.

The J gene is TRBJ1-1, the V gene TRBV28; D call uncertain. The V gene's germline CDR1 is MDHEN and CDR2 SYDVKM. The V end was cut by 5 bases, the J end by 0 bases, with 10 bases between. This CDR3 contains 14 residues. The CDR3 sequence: CASSRTTLNTEAFF. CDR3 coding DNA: TGTGCCAGCAGTCGGACTACGTTGAACACTGAAGCTTTCTTT.

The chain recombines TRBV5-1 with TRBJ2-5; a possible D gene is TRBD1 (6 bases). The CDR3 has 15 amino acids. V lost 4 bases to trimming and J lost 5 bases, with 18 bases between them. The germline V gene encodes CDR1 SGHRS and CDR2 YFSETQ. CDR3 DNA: TGCGCCAGCAGCACAGGGAGACAGATCCGGGAGACCCAGTACTTC. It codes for CASSTGRQIRETQYF.

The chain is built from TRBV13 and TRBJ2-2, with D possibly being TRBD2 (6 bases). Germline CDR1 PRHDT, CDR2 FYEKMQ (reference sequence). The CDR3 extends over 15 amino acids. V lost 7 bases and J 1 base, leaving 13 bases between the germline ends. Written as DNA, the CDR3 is TGTGCCAGCACCCCCCGGGGACTGAACACCGGGGAGCTGTTTTTT. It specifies CASTPRGLNTGELFF.

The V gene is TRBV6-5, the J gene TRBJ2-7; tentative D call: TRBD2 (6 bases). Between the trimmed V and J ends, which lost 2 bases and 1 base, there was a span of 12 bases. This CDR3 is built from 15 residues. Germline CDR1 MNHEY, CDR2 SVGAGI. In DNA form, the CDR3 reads TGTGCCAGCAGTTACGGGAGGTCTTCATCCTACGAGCAGTACTTC. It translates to CASSYGRSSSYEQYF.

CDR3 DNA sequence: TGTGCCACCCAACCGGGGAGGCTCACAGATACGCAGTATTTT. This sequence encodes CATQPGRLTDTQYF. V and J are TRBV11-2 and TRBJ2-3, with D perhaps TRBD2 (6 bases). Trimming pared 10 bases from V and 2 bases from J, leaving 16 bases between. Germline values: CDR1 SGHAT, CDR2 FQNNGV. CDR3 length: 14 residues.

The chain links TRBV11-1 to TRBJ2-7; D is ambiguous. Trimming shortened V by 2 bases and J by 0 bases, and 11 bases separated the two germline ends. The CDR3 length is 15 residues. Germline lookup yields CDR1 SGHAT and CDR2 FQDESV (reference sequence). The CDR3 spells CASSLNFISSYEQYF. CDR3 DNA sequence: TGTGCCAGCAGCTTAAACTTTATTAGCTCCTACGAGCAGTACTTC.

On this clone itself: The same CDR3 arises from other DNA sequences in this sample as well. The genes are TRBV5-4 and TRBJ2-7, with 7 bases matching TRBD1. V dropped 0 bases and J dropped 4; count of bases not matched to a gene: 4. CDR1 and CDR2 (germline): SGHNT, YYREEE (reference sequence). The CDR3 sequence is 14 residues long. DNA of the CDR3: TGTGCCAGCAGCTTGGGGACAGGTGCTTACGAGCAGTACTTC. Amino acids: CASSLGTGAYEQYF.

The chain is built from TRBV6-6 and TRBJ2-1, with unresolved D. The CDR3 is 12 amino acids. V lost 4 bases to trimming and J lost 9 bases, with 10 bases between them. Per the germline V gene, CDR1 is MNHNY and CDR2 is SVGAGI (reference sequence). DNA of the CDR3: TGTGCCAGCAGTTCGGCCCGGATTGAGCAGTTCTTC. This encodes CASSSARIEQFF.